Presented here are 21 T cell receptor beta chains from one specimen sequenced in a study of blood T cell repertoires in COVID-19. Generated by immunoSEQ multiplex PCR, the TCRdb table keeps only in-frame clones and is missing some. The table has about 150,000 clones, under 85% seen once. The sample taken for sequencing was peripheral blood. These receptors originate from a man in his sixties or seventies who had recovered from COVID-19.

J is TRBJ1-2 and V is TRBV5-4; D is uncertain. Trimming pared 3 bases from V and 0 bases from J, leaving 12 bases between. The germline CDR1 and CDR2 sequences are SGHNT and YYREEE (reference sequence). This CDR3 region has 15 residues. Written as DNA, the CDR3 is TGTGCCAGCAGCTCTGGTTTGGCAGCTAACTATGGCTACACCTTC. Protein: CASSSGLAANYGYTF.

The chain couples TRBV12-1 to TRBJ2-3; the D call of TRBD1 is as the table states it, not checked on the DNA. TRBV12-1 is given as a pseudogene. This CDR3 region has 19 residues. CDR3 DNA: TGTGCCAGCAGGAAAACCGGGACAGGGGCTCCTCGTGGCACAGATACGCAGTATTTT. Translating it yields CASRKTGTGAPRGTDTQYF.

The chain combines TRBV4-1 with TRBJ2-1; the match to TRBD2 covers 7 bases. This CDR3 region has 13 residues. Looked up from germline, CDR1 is MGHRA and CDR2 is YSYEKL. Trimming cost V 2 bases and J 7 bases; bases outside gene matches: 2. CDR3 DNA sequence: TGCGCCAGCAGCCAAAAACTAGCGAATGAGCAGTTCTTC. Its translation is CASSQKLANEQFF.

This chain links TRBV2 with TRBJ2-5, with D maybe TRBD1 (6 bases). In germline, CDR1 is SNHLY, CDR2 FYNNEI. This CDR3 is built from 13 residues. The V and J ends lost 0 bases and 9 bases respectively, with 11 bases between them. The CDR3 DNA reads as TGTGCCAGCAGTGAAGCTGGGGCAGGGGCCCAGTACTTC. Translating it yields CASSEAGAGAQYF.

The chain carries TRBV4-3 and TRBJ2-3, with 8 bases identical to TRBD1. J gave up 5 bases and V 0 bases, and 4 bases lay outside the gene matches. Germline V gives CDR1 LGHNA, CDR2 YSLEER. The CDR3 runs to 15 residues. The CDR3 nucleotides are TGCGCCAGCAGCCAAGACAGGGGGCGAGTAGATACGCAGTATTTT. Its translation is CASSQDRGRVDTQYF.

This clone occurred once. The J gene is TRBJ2-7, the V gene TRBV3-1 (or the pseudogene TRBV3-2); 7 nucleotides line up with TRBD1. V trimming: 1 base; J trimming: 4 bases; junction bases outside the gene matches: 4. This CDR3 comprises 14 residues. The germline gives CDR1 LGHDT, CDR2 YNNKEL (reference sequence). CDR3 DNA: TGTGCCAGCAGCCAAGGGGACAGACAATACGAGCAGTACTTC. Its protein is CASSQGDRQYEQYF.

The chain employs TRBV18 and TRBJ1-3, with no clear D. The CDR3 runs to 13 residues. V shed 6 bases and J shed 2 bases, with 8 bases lying between them. The germline CDR1 and CDR2 sequences are KGHSH and LQKENI. The CDR3 region is CASSQTAGNTIYF. The CDR3 DNA reads as TGTGCCAGCTCCCAGACTGCTGGAAACACCATATATTTT.

The chain couples TRBV9 to TRBJ2-2; no clear D. CDR1 is SGDLS, CDR2 YYNGEE, per germline. The CDR3 runs to 13 residues. The V gene lost 0 bases and the J gene lost 6 bases, with 6 bases spanning the gap. CDR3 nucleotide sequence: TGTGCCAGCAGCGTAGCTATCTCCGGGGAGCTGTTTTTT. It specifies CASSVAISGELFF.

The chain employs TRBV10-3 and TRBJ2-1; no definite D call. V was trimmed by 3 bases and J by 10 bases, leaving 13 bases between them. CDR1 ENHRY and CDR2 SYGVKD come from the germline V gene. The CDR3 contains 13 residues. For the CDR3, the DNA is TGTGCCATCAGTGATGGCTCGTCTAGGGAGCAGTTCTTC. It codes for CAISDGSSREQFF.

The CDR3 DNA reads as TGTGCCAGCAGCTTAAAAGCTAGCGGGAGTTCCGAGCAGTACTTC. This codes for CASSLKASGSSEQYF. The chain is built from TRBV11-2 and TRBJ2-7; 10 bases fit TRBD2. This CDR3 spans 15 amino acids. The germline gives CDR1 SGHAT, CDR2 FQNNGV. The V and J ends lost 2 bases and 6 bases, in that order; junction bases with no gene match: 7.

This clone was detected only a few times. This chain joins TRBV2 and TRBJ2-5; 8 nucleotides agree with TRBD1. The CDR3 extends over 13 amino acids. V trimming: 5 bases; J trimming: 4 bases; junction bases outside the gene matches: 3. Germline V lookup: CDR1 SNHLY, CDR2 FYNNEI. The CDR3: CASSTGQGETQYF. The CDR3 DNA sequence: TGTGCCAGCAGTACCGGACAGGGAGAGACCCAGTACTTC.

This clone appeared once. The rearrangement links TRBV27 to TRBJ2-2; tentatively, D is TRBD1 (6 bases). In germline, CDR1 is MNHEY, CDR2 SMNVEV (reference sequence). The CDR3 totals 13 residues. V was clipped by 6 bases and J by 5 bases, with 10 bases between them. CDR3 bases: TGTGCCAGCAGGCTTCAGGGGACCGGGGAGCTGTTTTTT. Translating gives CASRLQGTGELFF.

V and J are TRBV4-1 and TRBJ2-1; weak D call: TRBD1 (5 bases). Germline values: CDR1 MGHRA, CDR2 YSYEKL. V was cut by 8 bases and J by 9 bases, with 17 bases left in between. CDR3 length: 13 amino acids. CDR3 amino acids: CASRNQGMLEQFF. CDR3 DNA: TGCGCCAGCCGAAACCAGGGAATGCTTGAGCAGTTCTTC.

The V gene is TRBV5-1, the J gene TRBJ1-1; a possible D gene is TRBD1 (6 bases). Trimming removed 2 bases from V and 4 bases from J, with 12 bases in between. The germline V gene has CDR1 SGHRS and CDR2 YFSETQ. The CDR3 spans 14 residues. CDR3 amino acids: CASSLSGVGTEAFF. The CDR3 DNA reads as TGCGCCAGCAGCTTATCAGGGGTCGGCACTGAAGCTTTCTTT.

The V and J genes are TRBV28 and TRBJ1-2; D call uncertain. The germline V and J ends were trimmed by 6 bases and 8 bases, with 13 bases remaining between them. CDR3 size: 12 residues. CDR1 is MDHEN, CDR2 SYDVKM, per germline. CDR3 sequence (DNA): TGTGCCAGCAGGTCAGAGGGCCGGGGCTACACCTTC. It specifies CASRSEGRGYTF.

The V and J genes are TRBV28 and TRBJ2-5; 8 nucleotides match TRBD1. V shed 7 bases, J shed 4 bases, and the junction held 5 bases outside the gene matches. This CDR3 has 13 amino acids. Germline CDR1 and CDR2: MDHEN and SYDVKM. DNA of the CDR3: TGTGCCAGCAATTCCAGGGGGCCAGAGACCCAGTACTTC. It codes for CASNSRGPETQYF. Full variable domain (missing parts from reference TRBV28 and TRBJ2-5): DVKVTQSSRYLVKRTGEKVFLECVQDMDHENMFWYRQDPGLGLRLIYFSYDVKMKEKGDIPEGYSVSREKKERFSLILESASTNQTSMYLCASNSRGPETQYFGPGTRLLVL.

The rearrangement uses TRBV7-9 and TRBJ2-7, with D tentatively TRBD1 (6 bases). The CDR3 contains 15 residues. The V end was cut by 2 bases, the J end by 2 bases, with 13 bases between. The germline gives CDR1 SEHNR, CDR2 FQNEAQ (reference sequence). DNA for the CDR3: TGTGCCAGCAGCTTAATGGGACAACGGACCTACGAGCAGTACTTC. This encodes CASSLMGQRTYEQYF.

The genes are TRBV11-2 and TRBJ2-3; D call uncertain. V lost 1 base and J 4 bases, leaving 6 bases between the germline ends. The CDR3 is 13 amino acids. Germline lookup yields CDR1 SGHAT and CDR2 FQNNGV. The CDR3 sequence: CASSLVVPDTQYF. CDR3 DNA sequence: TGTGCCAGCAGCTTAGTAGTCCCAGATACGCAGTATTTT.

The CDR3, as DNA: TGTGCCAGTAGCGGAAGGGACAGGGGATTTATCACTGAAGCTTTCTTT. Its protein is CASSGRDRGFITEAFF. This chain links TRBV19 with TRBJ1-1; 10 bases agree with TRBD1. Germline CDR1 is LNHDA and CDR2 is SQIVND (reference sequence). This CDR3 comprises 16 residues. Trimming took 6 bases from V and 4 from J; bases not matched to a gene: 11.

The chain is built from TRBV19 and TRBJ2-5; 10 nucleotides line up with TRBD2. The trim removed 6 bases at V and 2 bases at J, leaving 6 bases unmatched. Germline V gene data show CDR1 as LNHDA and CDR2 as SQIVND (reference sequence). The CDR3 spans 15 residues. For the CDR3, the DNA is TGTGCCAGTAGGCGACTAGCGGGCGCACAAGAGACCCAGTACTTC. This sequence encodes CASRRLAGAQETQYF.

The rearrangement uses TRBV7-9 and TRBJ2-7, with 10 bases aligning to TRBD1. J was trimmed by 2 bases and V by 4 bases; bases with no gene match: 2. The CDR3 has 14 residues. Germline CDR1 is SEHNR and CDR2 is FQNEAQ (reference sequence). The CDR3 DNA is TGTGCCAGCAGCTACGGGACAGGGGCCTACGAGCAGTACTTC. This gives the protein CASSYGTGAYEQYF.